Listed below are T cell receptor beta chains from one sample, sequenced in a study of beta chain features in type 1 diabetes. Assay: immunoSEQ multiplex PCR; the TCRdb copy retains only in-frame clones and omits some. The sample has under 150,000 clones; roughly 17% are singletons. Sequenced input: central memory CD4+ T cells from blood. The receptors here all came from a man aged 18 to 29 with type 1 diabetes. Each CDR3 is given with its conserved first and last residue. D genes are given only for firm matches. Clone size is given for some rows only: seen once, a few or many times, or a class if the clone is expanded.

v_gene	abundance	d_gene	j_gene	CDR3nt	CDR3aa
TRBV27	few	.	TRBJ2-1	TGTGCCAGCAGTTTATCGGCCAGCATCTACAATGAGCAGTTCTTC	CASSLSASIYNEQFF
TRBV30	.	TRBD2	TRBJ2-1	TGTGCCTGGGATTCTAGCGGGAGGGGAAATGAGCAGTTCTTC	CAWDSSGRGNEQFF
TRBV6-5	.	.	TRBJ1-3	TGTGCCAGCAGTTACGGGCAGAGCTCTGGAAACACCATATATTTT	CASSYGQSSGNTIYF
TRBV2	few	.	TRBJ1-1	TGTGCCAGCAGTGAAAGTCGCGTGGCAGGGACGAACACTGAAGCTTTCTTT	CASSESRVAGTNTEAFF
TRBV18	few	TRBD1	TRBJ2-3	TGTGCCAGCTCACCGAAGGGGGCCGGGACAGATACGCAGTATTTT	CASSPKGAGTDTQYF
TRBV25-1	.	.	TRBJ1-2	TGTGCCAGCAGTGAAAACCCGGGACCCTATGGCTACACCTTC	CASSENPGPYGYTF
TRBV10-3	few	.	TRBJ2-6	TGTGCCATCAGTGAGTCCGATGGGTCTGAGGCCAACGTCCTGACTTTC	CAISESDGSEANVLTF
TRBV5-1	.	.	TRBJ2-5	TGCGCCAGCAGCACCCAGGGCCCTCCTCAAGAGACCCAGTACTTC	CASSTQGPPQETQYF
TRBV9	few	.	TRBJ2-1	TGTGCCAGCAGCGCCACTATAGCGGAGGAGCAGTTCTTC	CASSATIAEEQFF
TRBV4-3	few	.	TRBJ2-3	TGCGCCAGCAGCCAGCCCACAGATACGCAGTATTTT	CASSQPTDTQYF
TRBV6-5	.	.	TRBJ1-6	TGTGCCAGCAGGACCCTCGGGAGGGATTACTCACCCCTCCACTTT	CASRTLGRDYSPLHF
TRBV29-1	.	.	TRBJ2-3	TGCAGCGTTGAAGGCACGCAAGATACGCAGTATTTT	CSVEGTQDTQYF
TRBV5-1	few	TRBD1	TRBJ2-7	TGCGCCAGCAGCTCAACACAGGGGTCCTACGAGCAGTACTTC	CASSSTQGSYEQYF
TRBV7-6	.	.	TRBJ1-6	TGTGCCAGCAGCTTAGGGCATAGTGTCTCACCCCTCCACTTT	CASSLGHSVSPLHF
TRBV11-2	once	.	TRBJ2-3	TGTGCCAGCAGCTTAGATCCGGGAAAAACAGATACGCAGTATTTT	CASSLDPGKTDTQYF
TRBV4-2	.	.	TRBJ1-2	TGTGCCAGCAGCCAAGGTACAAACAGGGAGGACGGCTACACCTTC	CASSQGTNREDGYTF
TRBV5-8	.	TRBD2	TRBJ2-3	TGTGCCAGCAGCTCACAAGGACTAGCGGGAGCAGATACGCAGTATTTT	CASSSQGLAGADTQYF
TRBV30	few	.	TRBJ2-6	TGTGCCTGGAGGGGAACCCCCGGGGCCAACGTCCTGACTTTC	CAWRGTPGANVLTF
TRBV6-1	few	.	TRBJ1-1	TGTGCCAGCAGTGACCAGGGGAACACTGAAGCTTTCTTT	CASSDQGNTEAFF
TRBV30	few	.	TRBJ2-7	TGTGCCTGGAGTTCCGGACAGTCCTACGAGCAGTACTTC	CAWSSGQSYEQYF
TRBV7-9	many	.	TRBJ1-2	TGTGCCAGCAGCCACAACAGGAGATATGGCTACACCTTC	CASSHNRRYGYTF
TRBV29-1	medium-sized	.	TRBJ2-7	TGCAGCGTCAGGACAGCTACCTACGAGCAGTACTTC	CSVRTATYEQYF
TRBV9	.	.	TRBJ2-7	TGTGCCAGCAGCGTAGGAGCGGTGAGCTCCTACGAGCAGTACTTC	CASSVGAVSSYEQYF
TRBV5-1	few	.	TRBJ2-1	TGCGCCAGCAGCTTAAGCGGAGGGCCTGAGGAGCAGTTCTTC	CASSLSGGPEEQFF
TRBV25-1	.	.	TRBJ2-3	TGTGCCAGCAGCCCCAACCCTATCACGTCGATAAGCACAGATACGCAGTATTTT	CASSPNPITSISTDTQYF
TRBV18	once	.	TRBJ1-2	TGTGCCAGCTCAGAGGGGCAAGGCTATGGCTACACCTTC	CASSEGQGYGYTF
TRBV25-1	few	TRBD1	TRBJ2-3	TGTGCCAGCAGTTTGGGGCAGGGGGTCACAGATACGCAGTATTTT	CASSLGQGVTDTQYF